Listed here are 15 T cell receptor beta chains from one sample, sequenced in a study of blood T cell repertoires in COVID-19. Libraries were prepared by immunoSEQ multiplex PCR; TCRdb keeps only in-frame clonotypes and omits some of them. The sample has under 80,000 clones, about 78% seen once; the top ten hold roughly a fifth. Specimen: peripheral blood. Receptors were obtained from an elderly man with active or convalescent COVID-19.

The V and J genes are TRBV5-1 and TRBJ2-2; 10 bases agree with TRBD2. V lost 3 bases, J lost 4 bases, and 9 bases stayed unmatched. Germline V CDR1 and CDR2: SGHRS, YFSETQ. This CDR3 has 17 residues. This CDR3 is CASSWGLAGVRTGELFF. In nucleotides, the CDR3 is TGCGCCAGCAGCTGGGGCCTAGCGGGAGTACGCACCGGGGAGCTGTTTTTT.

The rearrangement uses TRBV19 and TRBJ2-7, with D possibly TRBD2 on 6 matching bases. The germline V gene encodes CDR1 LNHDA and CDR2 SQIVND (reference sequence). The CDR3 extends over 15 amino acids. The V end lost 3 bases, the J end lost 1 base, and 13 bases lay between the germline ends. CDR3 region: CASSITASASYEQYF. The CDR3 DNA reads TGTGCCAGTAGTATTACGGCTAGCGCATCCTACGAGCAGTACTTC.

About this clone: The same CDR3 also results from other DNA sequences found in this sample. CDR3 DNA sequence: TGCGCCAGCAGCAGCGGACAGGGGCAAGAGACCCAGTACTTC. Protein product: CASSSGQGQETQYF. V and J are TRBV5-1 and TRBJ2-5, with TRBD1 matching 9 bases. With V trimmed by 4 bases and J by 2 bases, 3 bases remained unmatched. CDR1 and CDR2 (germline): SGHRS, YFSETQ. CDR3 length: 14 amino acids.

In its sample, this clone was seen once. This chain uses TRBV7-8 with TRBJ1-1; 7 bases fit TRBD1. Losses at the gene ends were 4 bases for V and 1 base for J; bases not matched to a gene: 3. Germline CDR1 and CDR2: SGHVS and FQNEAQ. This CDR3 is built from 14 residues. CDR3 in amino acids: CASSWGQTNTEAFF. The CDR3, as DNA: TGTGCCAGCAGCTGGGGACAGACGAACACTGAAGCTTTCTTT.

This rearrangement joins TRBV5-6 to TRBJ2-1, with D unclear. Looked up from germline, CDR1 is SGHDT and CDR2 is YYEEEE. The CDR3 is 13 amino acids. V lost 2 bases to trimming and J lost 12 bases, with 15 bases between them. DNA of the CDR3: TGTGCCAGCAGCTTCGCGGAGTCCGGCGGGCAGTTCTTC. Its translation: CASSFAESGGQFF.

J is TRBJ2-2 and V is TRBV6-4; 8 nucleotides match TRBD1. CDR1 MRHNA and CDR2 SNTAGT come from the germline V gene. The CDR3 runs 15 residues. V shed 6 bases, J shed 6 bases, and the junction held 9 bases outside the gene matches. Here the CDR3 DNA reads TGTGCCAGCAGGGCAGACAGGGGTAGCGCCGGGGAGCTGTTTTTT. This encodes CASRADRGSAGELFF.

The chain has TRBV18 and TRBJ1-1; 8 nucleotides match TRBD1. The CDR3 contains 14 residues. Germline V gene sequence: CDR1 KGHSH, CDR2 LQKENI. The ends lost 6 bases at V and 4 bases at J; junction bases unmatched: 7. As DNA, the CDR3 is TGTGCCAGCTCGCCCACAGGGGGAAGCACTGAAGCTTTCTTT. This sequence encodes CASSPTGGSTEAFF.

This chain joins TRBV19 and TRBJ2-6; 7 bases align to TRBD1. The CDR3 length is 16 residues. Germline V lookup: CDR1 LNHDA, CDR2 SQIVND (reference sequence). J was trimmed by 4 bases and V by 3 bases; bases with no gene match: 6. The CDR3 DNA is TGTGCCAGTAGTATCACAGGGGCGGACGGGGCCAACGTCCTGACTTTC. This encodes CASSITGADGANVLTF.

V is TRBV5-4 and J is TRBJ2-5; a weak D match, TRBD2 (6 bases). The germline V gene has CDR1 SGHNT and CDR2 YYREEE (reference sequence). The CDR3 extends over 12 amino acids. The V end lost 4 bases, the J end lost 4 bases, and 8 bases lay between the germline ends. This CDR3 is CASSAGLETQYF. The CDR3 bases are TGTGCCAGCAGCGCGGGGCTAGAGACCCAGTACTTC.

The J gene is TRBJ2-3, the V gene TRBV24-1; no clear D. Germline CDR1 is KGHDR and CDR2 is SFDVKD. V gave up 3 bases and J gave up 4 bases, with 13 bases separating them. There are 15 residues in the CDR3. In nucleotides, the CDR3 is TGTGCCACCAGTGATCTCGCCGACGCGGCAGATACGCAGTATTTT. Protein sequence: CATSDLADAADTQYF.

The rearrangement uses TRBV4-1 and TRBJ1-5; D remains ambiguous. The CDR3 is 18 residues long. The V gene's germline CDR1 is MGHRA and CDR2 YSYEKL. Deletions cut 0 bases from V and 4 bases from J, with 19 bases between. The CDR3 sequence is CASSQDSSRDLGNQPQHF. CDR3 coding DNA: TGCGCCAGCAGCCAAGATAGTTCCCGGGATCTAGGAAATCAGCCCCAGCATTTT.

The chain uses TRBV24-1 and TRBJ2-1, with D possibly matching TRBD2 (6 bases). Between the trimmed V and J ends, which lost 2 bases and 1 base, there was a span of 11 bases. The CDR3 length is 16 residues. Germline-derived CDR1 and CDR2 are KGHDR and SFDVKD. CDR3 in amino acids: CATSDSVRGSYNEQFF. CDR3 nucleotides: TGTGCCACCAGTGATTCGGTACGGGGGTCCTACAATGAGCAGTTCTTC.

The CDR3 loop is CASSISGGRGYTF. Here the CDR3 DNA reads TGTGCCAGCAGCATTAGCGGGGGTAGAGGCTACACCTTC. The chain uses TRBV9 and TRBJ1-2; D might be TRBD1 (5 bases). CDR1 is SGDLS and CDR2 is YYNGEE in the germline V gene. Trimming took off 4 bases at V and 8 bases at J, with 15 bases between the two ends. The CDR3 has 13 amino acids.

This clone was seen only a few times. CDR3 DNA: TGTGCCAGCAGCCTGACTAGCGCGAGAGACAATGAGCAGTTCTTC. Residues: CASSLTSARDNEQFF. The chain uses TRBV11-3 and TRBJ2-1, with 8 bases identical to TRBD2. V lost 5 bases and J lost 5; bases outside the gene matches: 8. The CDR3 is 15 amino acids. Germline values: CDR1 SGHNT, CDR2 YENEEA.

J is TRBJ2-1 and V is TRBV5-1; the match to TRBD1 covers 9 bases. With V trimmed by 0 bases and J by 4 bases, 11 bases remained unmatched. Germline V gene data show CDR1 as SGHRS and CDR2 as YFSETQ. The CDR3 is made up of 18 amino acids. The chain's CDR3 is CASSLDVPGTGTYNEQFF. In DNA, the CDR3 is TGCGCCAGCAGCTTGGACGTACCTGGGACAGGGACGTACAATGAGCAGTTCTTC.